Shown below are 30 T cell receptor beta chains from a single sample sequenced in a study of regulatory T cells in long-lasting Graves disease (dated by TCRdb to the early 2020s). Libraries were prepared through multiplex PCR. The sequencer listed for this sample is Illumina HiSeq 4000. TCR beta libraries were built with iRepertoire HTBI primers and Arm-PCR amplification of CDR3 regions. TCRdb itself trimmed the public reads at Q25 with fastp, ran MiXCR and retained productive beta chains. Each CDR3 protein appears once, grouped with its most common genes and DNA. In all, the sample holds about 400,000 distinct CDR3 sequences, and about 20% of those were seen once. About a fifth of the sample lies in the top ten. In light of the paper, this sample's time point label describes: persistent/refractory GD, antithyroid drugs over 5 years with positive TRAb. For both TCR sequencing and RNA sequencing, RNA was extracted from PBMCs in TRIzol.

Sequencing was performed on peripheral blood mononuclear cells (PBMCs), taken when the disease was refractory, from a patient treated with antithyroid drugs. Every receptor here comes from a female donor with Graves disease.

This clonotype has more than one count but fewer than ten. This chain uses TRBV5-6 with TRBJ2-1, with TRBD2 matching 7 bases. This CDR3 comprises 13 residues. Germline loops: CDR1 SGHDT, CDR2 YYEEEE. With V trimmed by 1 base and J by 9 bases, 4 bases remained unmatched. The CDR3 DNA reads as TGTGCCAGCAGCTTGAATTGGGGGGGTGAGCAGTTCTTC. Protein product: CASSLNWGGEQFF.

This clonotype was observed a handful of times. V usage is TRBV11-3 and J usage is TRBJ2-7; 10 nucleotides align to TRBD2. This CDR3 spans 22 amino acids. The V segment lost 5 bases and the J segment 0 bases; nucleotides outside the gene matches: 25. CDR1 and CDR2 from the germline V gene are SGHNT and YENEEA. CDR3 in amino acids: CASSPSWRGKLAGENTSYEQYF. CDR3 nucleotides: TGTGCCAGCAGCCCATCGTGGAGGGGGAAGCTAGCGGGAGAAAACACCTCCTACGAGCAGTACTTC.

This clonotype has only a few counts. This chain uses TRBV24-1 with TRBJ1-2; maybe TRBD1 (5 bases). The V and J ends lost 4 bases and 7 bases respectively, with 9 bases between them. Germline V gene data show CDR1 as KGHDR and CDR2 as SFDVKD. The CDR3 is 12 amino acids. This chain's CDR3 is CATSDLGVGYTF. CDR3 bases: TGTGCCACCAGTGACCTGGGGGTTGGCTACACCTTC.

The J gene is TRBJ2-3, the V gene TRBV11-2; unclear D gene. The CDR3 covers 12 residues. Trimming pared 3 bases from V and 7 bases from J, leaving 8 bases between. CDR1 and CDR2 (germline): SGHAT, FQNNGV. The CDR3 DNA reads TGTGCCAGCAGCTTGGAGTCCTATACGCAGTATTTT. Amino acid sequence: CASSLESYTQYF.

This chain joins TRBV10-3 and TRBJ2-7; a weak D match, TRBD2 (5 bases). The CDR3 runs to 15 residues. Germline V CDR1 and CDR2: ENHRY, SYGVKD. Between the trimmed V and J ends, which lost 2 bases and 0 bases, there was a span of 11 bases. Here the CDR3 DNA reads TGTGCCATCAGTGAGGGGCTAGCAGCCTCCTACGAGCAGTACTTC. This gives the protein CAISEGLAASYEQYF.

The chain joins TRBV9 to TRBJ1-1; D might be TRBD1 (5 bases). This CDR3 spans 15 amino acids. The ends were cut back, 4 bases at V and 4 bases at J, with 17 bases in the middle. The germline V gene has CDR1 SGDLS and CDR2 YYNGEE. The CDR3 nucleotides are TGTGCCAGCAGCCAAAAAGACAGTTTGAGCACTGAAGCTTTCTTT. It yields the protein CASSQKDSLSTEAFF. Looking up the rest from reference TRBV9 and TRBJ1-1 gives the full variable domain: DSGVTQTPKHLITATGQRVTLRCSPRSGDLSVYWYQQSLDQGLQFLIQYYNGEERAKGNILERFSAQQFPDLHSELNLSSLELGDSALYFCASSQKDSLSTEAFFGQGTRLTVV.

The chain is built from TRBV5-6 and TRBJ1-2; D perhaps matches TRBD1 (6 bases). The V end lost 6 bases, the J end lost 8 bases, and 20 bases lay between the germline ends. From germline, CDR1 is SGHDT and CDR2 YYEEEE. This CDR3 is built from 14 residues. This CDR3 is CASIPGAGSRGYTF. In DNA form, the CDR3 reads TGTGCCAGCATCCCGGGGGCCGGGTCGAGGGGCTACACCTTC.

In this sample, this clonotype turned up many times. The chain combines TRBV18 with TRBJ1-2; tentatively, D is TRBD1 (5 bases). Germline-derived CDR1 and CDR2 are KGHSH and LQKENI. The ends were cut back, 1 base at V and 4 bases at J, with 13 bases in the middle. There are 15 residues in the CDR3. DNA of the CDR3: TGTGCCAGCTCACCACGGGACTCAGGTCTCTATGGCTACACCTTC. This gives the protein CASSPRDSGLYGYTF. The whole variable domain, filled in from reference TRBV18 and TRBJ1-2, reads NAGVMQNPRHLVRRRGQEARLRCSPMKGHSHVYWYRQLPEEGLKFMVYLQKENIIDESGMPKERFSAEFPKEGPSILRIQQVVRGDSAAYFCASSPRDSGLYGYTFGSGTRLTVV.

This clonotype was counted once. This clone may be a read error of a much larger clone one base away. This chain connects TRBV6-1 to TRBJ2-7, with a possible D match to TRBD2 (5 bases). This CDR3 comprises 13 residues. Germline V CDR1 and CDR2: MNHNS, SASEGT. Trimming stripped 6 bases from V and 2 bases from J, with 11 bases between. The CDR3: CASRVSGPYEQYF. DNA for the CDR3: TGTGCCAGCAGGGTAAGCGGACCCTACGAGCAGTACTTC.

This clonotype was detected many times. This chain connects TRBV7-2 to TRBJ2-7, with D possibly TRBD2 on 6 matching bases. CDR3 length: 16 residues. Germline V CDR1 and CDR2: SGHTA, FQGNSA. V was shortened by 1 base and J by 0 bases, with 13 bases between the two germline ends. The CDR3 loop is CASSLVPGRVSYEQYF. For the CDR3, the DNA is TGTGCCAGCAGCTTAGTCCCCGGGAGAGTCTCCTACGAGCAGTACTTC.

This clonotype was recorded at least ten times. V gene TRBV6-1 combines with J gene TRBJ2-7; TRBD1 aligns across 9 bases. The CDR3 length is 15 residues. The trim removed 6 bases at V and 3 bases at J, leaving 9 bases unmatched. Germline V gene lookup returns CDR1 MNHNS and CDR2 SASEGT. CDR3 in amino acids: CASSLPGQGIYEQYF. The CDR3 DNA reads as TGTGCCAGCAGCCTCCCGGGACAGGGAATCTACGAGCAGTACTTC.

V is TRBV6-1 and J is TRBJ1-1; no definite D call. The CDR3 covers 13 residues. With 7 bases removed from V and 5 bases from J, the gap between germline ends came to 14 bases. The germline gives CDR1 MNHNS, CDR2 SASEGT. Here the CDR3 DNA reads TGTGCCAGCACCGACTACCGGTCGACTGAAGCTTTCTTT. Amino acids: CASTDYRSTEAFF.

This chain links TRBV20-1 with TRBJ2-3, with 7 bases aligning to TRBD1. Unmatched junction bases numbered 5, after V lost 5 bases and J lost 0 bases. Germline assignment: CDR1 DFQATT and CDR2 SNEGSKA (reference sequence). CDR3 size: 14 residues. DNA of the CDR3: TGCAGTGCTCGGACAGGAGCAAGCACAGATACGCAGTATTTT. Translation gives CSARTGASTDTQYF.

This chain links TRBV29-1 with TRBJ1-1, with a weak D call TRBD1 (5 bases). Germline CDR1 is SQVTM and CDR2 is ANQGSEA. V was shortened by 0 bases and J by 8 bases, with 7 bases between the two germline ends. The CDR3 length is 11 residues. CDR3 coding DNA: TGCAGCGTTGAAGAGGGACTCGAAGCTTTCTTT. Its translation is CSVEEGLEAFF.

V gene TRBV9 combines with J gene TRBJ2-5; D remains ambiguous. The length of the CDR3 is 13 residues. The V end lost 5 bases, the J end lost 7 bases, and 15 bases lay between the germline ends. CDR1 and CDR2 from the germline V gene are SGDLS and YYNGEE. CDR3 region: CASSQQGSGTQYF. DNA for the CDR3: TGTGCCAGCAGTCAGCAAGGCTCGGGGACCCAGTACTTC.

V usage is TRBV5-1 and J usage is TRBJ1-1; D gene unclear. This CDR3 is built from 14 residues. Deletions cut 3 bases from V and 0 bases from J, with 9 bases between. Germline CDR1 and CDR2: SGHRS and YFSETQ. DNA of the CDR3: TGCGCCAGCAGCTCCGAGGGTATGAACACTGAAGCTTTCTTT. This sequence encodes CASSSEGMNTEAFF.

This clonotype was detected ten times or more. The rearrangement uses TRBV6-1 and TRBJ2-5, with TRBD2 identical over 11 bases. The CDR3 totals 14 residues. V was clipped by 7 bases and J by 5 bases; unmatched bases: 6. Germline values: CDR1 MNHNS, CDR2 SASEGT. CDR3 amino acids: CASTPSGRSETQYF. CDR3 in DNA: TGTGCCAGCACTCCTAGCGGGAGGAGTGAGACCCAGTACTTC.

This clonotype has a count of ten or more. The rearrangement joins TRBV28 to TRBJ2-5, with a tentative D call TRBD2 (6 bases). The CDR3 runs to 13 residues. Germline V lookup: CDR1 MDHEN, CDR2 SYDVKM. V was shortened by 6 bases and J by 3 bases, with 11 bases between the two germline ends. This CDR3 is CASRSGTEETQYF. The CDR3 DNA reads as TGTGCCAGCAGGTCTGGGACTGAAGAGACCCAGTACTTC.

This clonotype came up many times. The V gene is TRBV6-1, the J gene TRBJ2-2, with TRBD1 matching over 8 bases. The germline gives CDR1 MNHNS, CDR2 SASEGT. Unmatched junction bases numbered 8, after V lost 8 bases and J lost 6 bases. The CDR3 contains 14 residues. The DNA of the CDR3 is TGTGCCAGCGGGTCCAGGGGGCAGGCCGGGGAGCTGTTTTTT. This codes for CASGSRGQAGELFF.

This clonotype was detected a few times. V usage is TRBV20-1 and J usage is TRBJ1-1; TRBD1 matches at 7 bases. The CDR3 consists of 14 residues. Germline V gene sequence: CDR1 DFQATT, CDR2 SNEGSKA (reference sequence). Trimming cost V 1 base and J 5 bases; bases outside gene matches: 7. CDR3 nucleotides: TGCAGTGCTAGAGCCCGACAGGGATTTACTGAAGCTTTCTTT. As protein: CSARARQGFTEAFF.

The rearrangement uses TRBV9 and TRBJ2-2; no definite D call. The CDR3 runs to 14 residues. Trimming pared 3 bases from V and 1 base from J, leaving 7 bases between. Germline V CDR1 and CDR2: SGDLS, YYNGEE. CDR3 sequence: CASSARLNTGELFF. Here the CDR3 DNA reads TGTGCCAGCAGCGCCCGACTGAACACCGGGGAGCTGTTTTTT. Using reference TRBV9 and TRBJ2-2 for the parts outside the CDR3, the full variable domain is DSGVTQTPKHLITATGQRVTLRCSPRSGDLSVYWYQQSLDQGLQFLIQYYNGEERAKGNILERFSAQQFPDLHSELNLSSLELGDSALYFCASSARLNTGELFFGEGSRLTVL.

The chain links TRBV5-1 to TRBJ2-5; D might be TRBD2 (6 bases). Germline values: CDR1 SGHRS, CDR2 YFSETQ. Trimming left V 0 bases short and J 3 bases short, with 9 bases between. The CDR3 consists of 14 residues. The CDR3, as DNA: TGCGCCAGCAGCTTGGTGTCGGGGGAAGAGACCCAGTACTTC. Protein: CASSLVSGEETQYF. Full variable domain (missing parts from reference TRBV5-1 and TRBJ2-5): KAGVTQTPRYLIKTRGQQVTLSCSPISGHRSVSWYQQTPGQGLQFLFEYFSETQRNKGNFPGRFSGRQFSNSRSEMNVSTLELGDSALYLCASSLVSGEETQYFGPGTRLLVL.

V and J are TRBV11-2 and TRBJ2-1; tentatively, D is TRBD2 (6 bases). Germline V gene data show CDR1 as SGHAT and CDR2 as FQNNGV. Trimming pared 1 base from V and 8 bases from J, leaving 15 bases between. The CDR3 runs to 15 residues. CDR3: CASSLGLTSSDEQFF. In DNA form, the CDR3 reads TGTGCCAGCAGCTTAGGGTTGACTAGTTCGGATGAGCAGTTCTTC.

V usage is TRBV3-1 and J usage is TRBJ2-2; D gene unclear. The CDR3 spans 14 residues. V lost 5 bases and J 1 base, leaving 8 bases between the germline ends. Germline V gives CDR1 LGHDT, CDR2 YNNKEL (reference sequence). The CDR3 is CASSSWVNTGELFF. CDR3 DNA: TGTGCCAGCAGCTCTTGGGTGAACACCGGGGAGCTGTTTTTT.

Note on this clonotype: The junction shows a germline mismatch at one end, possibly a read error. The genes are TRBV6-1 and TRBJ1-5, with D possibly matching TRBD1 (5 bases). Germline CDR1 is MNHNS and CDR2 is SASEGT. The CDR3 is made up of 14 amino acids. CDR3 loop: CASTLTQGNQPQHF. CDR3 nucleotides: TGTGCCAGCACTCTGACGCAGGGCAACCAGCCCCAGCATTTT.

The chain uses TRBV28 and TRBJ2-1, with D unresolved. The CDR3 length is 16 residues. Deletions cut 5 bases from V and 6 bases from J, with 20 bases between. Germline CDR1 reads MDHEN; CDR2 reads SYDVKM. The CDR3, as DNA: TGTGCCAGCAGTCCCGCTCACCATAACCGAGGCAATGAGCAGTTCTTC. Its translation is CASSPAHHNRGNEQFF.

This clonotype appeared many times. The V and J genes are TRBV7-6 and TRBJ2-7, with a weak D call TRBD1 (7 bases). Germline CDR1 reads SGHVS; CDR2 reads FNYEAQ. The V end lost 5 bases, the J end lost 3 bases, and 17 bases lay between the germline ends. This CDR3 spans 15 amino acids. CDR3 region: CASSASGGGYYEQYF. The CDR3 coding sequence is TGTGCCAGCAGCGCCTCAGGGGGAGGTTACTACGAGCAGTACTTC. Full variable domain (missing parts from reference TRBV7-6 and TRBJ2-7): GAGVSQSPRYKVTKRGQDVALRCDPISGHVSLYWYRQALGQGPEFLTYFNYEAQQDKSGLPNDRFSAERPEGSISTLTIQRTEQRDSAMYRCASSASGGGYYEQYFGPGTRLTVT.

At least ten counts were recorded for this clonotype. This chain connects TRBV20-1 to TRBJ2-5; D perhaps matches TRBD1 (7 bases). Germline V lookup: CDR1 DFQATT, CDR2 SNEGSKA (reference sequence). Trimming stripped 1 base from V and 3 bases from J, with 15 bases between. The CDR3 runs to 15 residues. The CDR3 DNA is TGCAGTGCTAGAGCGACAGGGTCGGGGGAAGAGACCCAGTACTTC. Its translation: CSARATGSGEETQYF.

A few counts support this clonotype. The chain carries TRBV6-5 and TRBJ2-3; 9 bases are a match to TRBD2. V shed 2 bases and J 5 bases; nucleotides not matched to a gene: 8. This CDR3 contains 16 residues. CDR1 and CDR2 (germline): MNHEY, SVGAGI. The CDR3 nucleotides are TGTGCCAGCAGTTACCCTATAGCGGGAGCGGGAGATACGCAGTATTTT. Translation gives CASSYPIAGAGDTQYF.

There are many counts of this clonotype. The chain recombines TRBV19 with TRBJ1-5; 9 bases are a match to TRBD1. V lost 9 bases to trimming and J lost 4 bases; unmatched junction nucleotides: 7. The CDR3 spans 14 residues. The germline gives CDR1 LNHDA, CDR2 SQIVND (reference sequence). The CDR3 spells CASQGQGRNQPQHF. DNA for the CDR3: TGTGCCAGCCAAGGACAGGGGCGTAATCAGCCCCAGCATTTT.